This T cell receptor (beta chain) is drawn from a study of Graves' ophthalmopathy and Graves' hyperthyroidism. The TCR beta CDR3 regions underwent amplification from RNA transcripts. RT-PCR was first run with HTBI primers, then multiplex PCR in a second round. TCRdb used MiXCR to reprocess the multiplex PCR reads, holding one entry per CDR3 protein. In the table there are about 620,000 distinct CDR3 sequences, about 20% of which are singletons. This clonotype was detected a few times. The CDR3 consists of 14 residues. Germline V gene data show CDR1 as SQVTM and CDR2 as ANQGSEA. Trimming removed 1 base from V and 4 bases from J; junction bases left unmatched: 5.

The receptor comes from a woman aged 18-29 years with stable Graves' hyperthyroidism. Some clones in this sample may be carry-over from other donors' samples. The rearrangement links TRBV29-1 to TRBJ2-5; 8 nucleotides align to TRBD1. Source material: peripheral blood. CDR3 sequence (DNA): TGCAGCGTTGAAGGGACAGGGAGGCCAGAGACCCAGTACTTC. Translated: CSVEGTGRPETQYF.